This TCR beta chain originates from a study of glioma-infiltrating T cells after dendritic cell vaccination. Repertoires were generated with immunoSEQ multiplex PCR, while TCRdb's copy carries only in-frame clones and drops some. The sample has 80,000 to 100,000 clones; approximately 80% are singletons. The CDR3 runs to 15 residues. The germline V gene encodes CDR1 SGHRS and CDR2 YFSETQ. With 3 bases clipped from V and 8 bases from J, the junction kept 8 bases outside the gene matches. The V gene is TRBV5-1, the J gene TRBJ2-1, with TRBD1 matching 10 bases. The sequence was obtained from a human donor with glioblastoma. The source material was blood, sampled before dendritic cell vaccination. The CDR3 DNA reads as TGCGCCAGCAGCTCAAAGGGACAGGGGTTGCATGAGCAGTTCTTC. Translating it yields CASSSKGQGLHEQFF.